These T cell receptor beta chains were read from a single sample in a study of HIV-infected patients and healthy controls. TCRdb ran MiXCR on the 5' RACE reads and lists one entry per CDR3 protein. The sample has 20,000 to 30,000 distinct CDR3 sequences; more than 7.5% are singletons. The sequencing sample was made of blood. The receptors come from an adult in good health. CDR3s include the opening cysteine and the closing phenylalanine or tryptophan. The order of the fields is clone size, D gene, J gene, V gene, CDR3 DNA, CDR3 protein. D genes are given only for firm matches. Rows give clone size only sometimes, using once, few, many, or a class for an expanded clone.

few NA TRBJ1-2 TRBV6-1 TGTGCCAGCAGTGAATGGGGCAGGGCTAACTATGGCTACACCTTC CASSEWGRANYGYTF
many NA TRBJ2-5 TRBV4-2 TGTGCCAGCAGCCAGGCCTTGAATCCGGAGACCCAGTACTTC CASSQALNPETQYF
few NA TRBJ2-7 TRBV12-5 TGTGCTAGTGCCACCAGCGGGACAGAAATTTCCTACGAGCAGTACTTC CASATSGTEISYEQYF
many NA TRBJ2-7 TRBV12-3/TRBV12-4 TGTGCCAGCAGCCGGACAGCCACCTACGAGCAGTACTTC CASSRTATYEQYF
many NA TRBJ1-5 TRBV28 TGTGCCAGCACCGAGGGCAATCAGCCCCAGCATTTT CASTEGNQPQHF
many NA TRBJ1-6 TRBV28 TGTGCCAGCCTCCGGGACAAGGTCTATAATTCACCCCTCCACTTT CASLRDKVYNSPLHF
NA NA TRBJ1-5 TRBV4-2 TGTGCCAGCAGCCAAGTCGCCGTGACAGATCAGCCCCAGCATTTT CASSQVAVTDQPQHF
many NA TRBJ1-5 TRBV5-1 TGCGCCAGCAGCCTGAACGCACATGATCAGCCCCAGCATTTT CASSLNAHDQPQHF
many TRBD2 TRBJ2-3 TRBV14 TGTGCCAGCAGCCAGCCAGCGGGGAGGCATGGGGATACGCAGTATTTT CASSQPAGRHGDTQYF
many TRBD1 TRBJ1-5 TRBV6-5 TGTGCCAGCAGTCTCAGGGGGGATCAGCCCCAGCATTTT CASSLRGDQPQHF
many NA TRBJ1-4 TRBV5-1 TGCGCCAGCAGCCCGTTGGAGGGGGCTAATGAAAAACTGTTTTTT CASSPLEGANEKLFF
many NA TRBJ2-1 TRBV6-5 TGTGCCAGCACAGGGTTGGGGGATGAGCAGTTCTTC CASTGLGDEQFF
many NA TRBJ1-2 TRBV6-1 TGTGCCAGCAGTGAATTTGGGGGTGACTATGGCTACACCTTC CASSEFGGDYGYTF
many NA TRBJ2-1 TRBV27 TGTGCCAGCAGCTGGGGAACCCAGGAGCAGTTCTTC CASSWGTQEQFF
many TRBD1 TRBJ2-7 TRBV4-1 TGCGCCAGCAGCCAGGAACCCGGGACAGTCGAGCAGTACTTC CASSQEPGTVEQYF
few TRBD1 TRBJ2-5 TRBV10-3 TGTGCCATCAGTGATGTGGGACAGGGGCTAGTGACCCAGTACTTC CAISDVGQGLVTQYF